This T cell receptor beta chain stems from a study of T cells after yellow fever vaccination. TCRdb used MiXCR to reprocess the 5' RACE reads, holding one entry per CDR3 protein. This sample has approximately 150,000 distinct CDR3 sequences; 5.5% to 7.5% occur once, and the top ten carry 2.9%. The CDR3 runs 16 residues. CDR1 and CDR2 (germline): SGHAT, FQNNGV. Trimming shortened V by 5 bases and J by 2 bases, and 17 bases separated the two germline ends. This clonotype was found many times. The J gene is TRBJ2-3, the V gene TRBV11-2, with D possibly TRBD2 on 5 matching bases. This sample comprised CD4+ T cells sorted from PBMCs, obtained on the day of the first yellow fever vaccination. The TCR sequence derives from a man aged 18 to 29 who received the YFV17D yellow fever vaccine. DNA of the CDR3: TGTGCCAGCAGCCTAGCCGGGCTAGCTTCCACAGATACGCAGTATTTT. Its protein is CASSLAGLASTDTQYF.